This is a list of T cell receptor beta chains from one sample in a study of T-cell memory formation after mild COVID-19. TCRdb re-derived calls from the 5' RACE reads in MiXCR, one entry per CDR3 protein. Counted here are just under 350,000 distinct CDR3 sequences, 13% occurring once; the ten biggest clones make up over 20%. Sequenced: PBMCs or a T cell subset sorted from them (not recorded which). These receptor sequences come from a man aged 18 to 30 who had mild COVID-19 (a few samples of this study predate the infection). Cell type and time point are not known. CDR3s include the opening cysteine and the closing phenylalanine or tryptophan. A D gene is named only where the DNA matches it firmly. A row's size may be missing; if present it is once, few, many or a size class.

cdr3_nt cdr3_aa d_call v_call clone_size j_call
TGCGCCAGCAGCCAGCTACATAGGACAGCGGATACGCAGTATTTT CASSQLHRTADTQYF NA TRBV4-3 few TRBJ2-3
TGTGCCAGCAGCAACCGGGGGACAGTTCACCCATATAGCAATCAGCCCCAGCATTTT CASSNRGTVHPYSNQPQHF TRBD1 TRBV7-2 NA TRBJ1-5
TGCGCCAGCAGCGTGACAGGGGCGAACACCGGGGAGCTGTTTTTT CASSVTGANTGELFF TRBD1 TRBV5-1 few TRBJ2-2
TGTGCCAGCAGCCTAGCAACGGCAGGAGGGTGGGAGCAGTACTTC CASSLATAGGWEQYF NA TRBV7-2 many TRBJ2-7
TGTGCCAGCAGTTCTATCAGGGATACTGAAGCTTTCTTT CASSSIRDTEAFF NA TRBV7-2 many TRBJ1-1
TGCGCCAGCAGCCAACCGGGACAGGGTGGGAACATTCAGTACTTC CASSQPGQGGNIQYF TRBD1 TRBV5-1 few TRBJ2-4
TGTGCCAGCAGCACACCGGACAGGGTAGTGAACACTGAAGCTTTCTTT CASSTPDRVVNTEAFF TRBD1 TRBV11-1 few TRBJ1-1
TGTGCCAGCCAGGGACTAGCGGGCACCGGGGAGCTGTTTTTT CASQGLAGTGELFF TRBD2 TRBV19 few TRBJ2-2
TGTGCCAGCAGCTCGGACTACCTAGCTTTCTTT CASSSDYLAFF NA TRBV7-2 NA TRBJ1-1
TGTGCCAGCAGTACAGGGGGCGTTAACTATGGCTACACCTTC CASSTGGVNYGYTF TRBD1 TRBV28 NA TRBJ1-2
TGTGCCAGCAGTGACGGACCTCTCGGTACGCAGTATTTT CASSDGPLGTQYF NA TRBV25-1 few TRBJ2-3
TGTGCCAGCAGCTATTATGCGCTGACTGGGGGGACCCAGTACTTC CASSYYALTGGTQYF NA TRBV11-2 NA TRBJ2-5
TGTGCCAGCATACAGAGGGGCGGGTCGAGGAATGAGCAGTTCTTC CASIQRGGSRNEQFF NA TRBV28 few TRBJ2-1
TGTGCCAGCAGCCATAGAGGGGGGCTGTCCTACAATGAGCAGTTCTTC CASSHRGGLSYNEQFF NA TRBV11-2 many TRBJ2-1
TGCGCCAGCAGCCAAGATCGCGGTACTCTTAATGAGCAGTTCTTC CASSQDRGTLNEQFF NA TRBV4-1 few TRBJ2-1
TGTGCCAGCAACCTGGGGTATAATGAAAAACTGTTTTTT CASNLGYNEKLFF NA TRBV2 NA TRBJ1-4
TGCGCCAGCAGCCAAGATCTTGATGCAGGGGCTGGAAACACCATATATTTT CASSQDLDAGAGNTIYF NA TRBV4-1 few TRBJ1-3
TGCGCCAGCAGCTTGGACTTAGACAGCTTCACAGATACGCAGTATTTT CASSLDLDSFTDTQYF NA TRBV5-1 NA TRBJ2-3
TGTGCCAGCAGCCTGGGGGGAGGGTACAACTATGGCTACACCTTC CASSLGGGYNYGYTF NA TRBV12-3/TRBV12-4 few TRBJ1-2
TGTGCCAGCAGCTTCGGGGGATCAGATACGCAGTATTTT CASSFGGSDTQYF NA TRBV7-6 many TRBJ2-3
TGTGCCAGCAGCTTGCTCCCGGGACTCATGAACACTGAAGCTTTCTTT CASSLLPGLMNTEAFF NA TRBV7-8 few TRBJ1-1
TGTGCCAGCTCCCTTCGACAGGACTATGGCTACACCTTC CASSLRQDYGYTF NA TRBV18 NA TRBJ1-2
TGCAGTGCAGCGAAAGACAATTCCTATGGCTACACCTTC CSAAKDNSYGYTF NA TRBV20-1 once TRBJ1-2
TGTGCCAGCAGTTTACAGCGGGGGTACGATGAGCAGTTCTTC CASSLQRGYDEQFF TRBD2 TRBV28 NA TRBJ2-1
TGTGCCAGCAGCCTCGCCTGGGGGGGAAGCTATGGCTACACCTTC CASSLAWGGSYGYTF NA TRBV5-6 few TRBJ1-2
TGCAGTGCCCCCGGCCGAGGGGGTCTTAACTATGGCTACACCTTC CSAPGRGGLNYGYTF NA TRBV20-1 NA TRBJ1-2
TGTGCCAGCTCACCTGATGGCGGGAGCTATGGCTACACCTTC CASSPDGGSYGYTF NA TRBV18 few TRBJ1-2
TGTGCCAGCAGCCCCCGATTCGGATCTGGGGCCAACGTCCTGACTTTC CASSPRFGSGANVLTF NA TRBV7-3 few TRBJ2-6
TGCGCCAGCAGCCAAGGGCATCCCCGGAGAAGCAATCAGCCCCAGCATTTT CASSQGHPRRSNQPQHF NA TRBV4-1 few TRBJ1-5
TGCGCCAGCAGCCAGCTTGCCTGGGCCTTGGCGGGGGGGCAGACAGATACGCAGTATTTT CASSQLAWALAGGQTDTQYF TRBD2 TRBV4-3 few TRBJ2-3
TGTGCCAGCAGTTTCTCGCATGAGCAGTTCTTC CASSFSHEQFF NA TRBV12-3/TRBV12-4 NA TRBJ2-1
TGTGCCAGCAGCACCCAGGGAGGTCGGGAGACCCAGTACTTC CASSTQGGRETQYF NA TRBV7-3 NA TRBJ2-5
TGCGCCAGCAGCTTGGCCGGGACAGGGGGCCTCTACGAGCAGTACTTC CASSLAGTGGLYEQYF TRBD1 TRBV5-1 NA TRBJ2-7
TGCAGTGCTACGGGCGCTGAAGCTTTCTTT CSATGAEAFF NA TRBV20-1 NA TRBJ1-1
TGTGCCAGCAGCGTAGTACTAGAAACTGATACGCAGTATTTT CASSVVLETDTQYF NA TRBV9 NA TRBJ2-3
TGTGCCAGCAGCGTCTCCGGGACAGGGGGCCACACCGGGGAGCTGTTTTTT CASSVSGTGGHTGELFF TRBD1 TRBV9 NA TRBJ2-2
TGTGCCAGCAGCTCCCACGGTGGAACTAGGGATCAGCCCCAGCATTTT CASSSHGGTRDQPQHF NA TRBV6-5 NA TRBJ1-5
TGTGCCAGCAGTTACCGGCCCGGACTTGTAGGCAATGAGCAGTTCTTC CASSYRPGLVGNEQFF NA TRBV6-2/TRBV6-3 NA TRBJ2-1
TGTGCCAGCAGTACTTGGGCCAGGGGGAATGAAAAACTGTTTTTT CASSTWARGNEKLFF TRBD1 TRBV12-3/TRBV12-4 many TRBJ1-4
TGTGCCAGCAGTTTATCTTGGCGGATGGCCTACAATGAGCAGTTCTTC CASSLSWRMAYNEQFF NA TRBV27 few TRBJ2-1
TGTGCCAGCAGTGGAGTCGGATACTATGGCTACACCTTC CASSGVGYYGYTF NA TRBV25-1 NA TRBJ1-2
TGTGCCAGCAGTCCCTGGACAGGGACGAATGGCAATCAGCCCCAGCATTTT CASSPWTGTNGNQPQHF TRBD1 TRBV6-1 few TRBJ1-5
TGTGCCAGCACCCGGGGGCGGGCAATCCAAGAGACCCAGTACTTC CASTRGRAIQETQYF NA TRBV12-3/TRBV12-4 many TRBJ2-5
TGTGCCAGCAGCCCTACGACTAGCGGGGGTTCCCCCTCCTACGAGCAGTACTTC CASSPTTSGGSPSYEQYF TRBD2 TRBV9 NA TRBJ2-7
TGTGCCAGCAGCTTAGGGACAGAGAGGCGGGAGCAGTACTTC CASSLGTERREQYF TRBD1 TRBV5-5 few TRBJ2-7
TGTGCCAGCAGTGGGGAAAATGAGCAGTTATTC CASSGENEQLF NA TRBV2 NA TRBJ2-1
TGTGCCAGCAGCCGAGGGGGCGGAATGAACGAGCAGTACTTC CASSRGGGMNEQYF TRBD1 TRBV7-2 many TRBJ2-7